This T cell receptor beta chain was sequenced for a study of blood T cell repertoires in COVID-19 (dated by TCRdb to about 2020). Concerning the study at large: Samples covering the acute and convalescent phases of COVID-19 were provided by collaborators in the United States, Italy and Spain. The material from the prospective study consisted of cDNA or gDNA derived from T cells, B-cell-depleted T cells, or PBMCs. The dataset comprised deeply sampled blood TCRbeta repertoires from subjects exposed to, actively infected with, or recovered from COVID-19. The repertoires were released in a freely available public database meant as a resource for research on the immune response to SARS-CoV-2. Samples were obtained from the ongoing ImmuneRACE study (first 160 participants) and from over 1,000 subjects provided by 6 global collaborators. Nearly every sample came with metadata listing a de-identified subject ID, COVID-19 status, age in years and sex. HLA class I and class II types, where available, came from metadata supplied by the sample provider rather than from assay-based typing.

Collaborating institutions collected whole blood in K2EDTA tubes following their own protocols. For TCRbeta analysis, collaborator samples were shipped as frozen whole blood, as isolated PBMCs, or as DNA extracted from either sample type. In the case of this clone: Its antigen remains unidentified. No base qualities exist here, and no much larger clone lies one base off it.

The immunoSEQ Assay, a bias-controlled multiplex PCR, was used to amplify TCRbeta CDR3 regions from genomic DNA. Per the original workflow: The number of nucleated cells in each sample was estimated by amplification of reference gene primers within the assay. Sequence reads were collapsed and filtered to measure the absolute abundance of every unique TCRbeta CDR3 rearrangement. For each sample, productive Simpson clonality was calculated as the square root of Simpson's diversity index over productive rearrangements. Here the immuneACCESS table is served through TCRdb, limited to in-frame sequences with V and J called. Missing clones are a known gap in these copies; in checked studies unresolved V genes cover under half, and the rest lacks a known reason. V, J and clone size are taken as reported in that table, and D and trimming were inferred from the DNA itself. The table for this sample lists roughly 12,000 clones; roughly two thirds of them were counted only once. The ten most abundant clones make up around 30% of the sample.

The study at large found these results: How much clinical and demographic metadata was included differed by source and by participant, and the metadata was provided uncurated.

At the junction V is shortened by 0 bases and J by 0 bases, with 18 bases in between. From its cysteine to its phenylalanine, the CDR3 spans 18 amino acids. The read is trimmed to its CDR3 DNA, 54 bases read in frame from base 1. For CDR1 and CDR2, the germline V gene lists SGHTA and FQGNSA. This TCR came from a human donor in a cohort sampled during active COVID-19. Recombination joined TRBV7-2 with TRBJ2-7, with TRBD1 perhaps the D gene, on 6 matching bases. The sequenced sample consisted of peripheral blood. The nucleotides are TGTGCCAGCAGCTTAGCGAGTCAGGGGACGCCGAGCTCCTACGAGCAGTACTTC. Its translation reads: CASSLASQGTPSSYEQYF. This CDR3, with the reference TRBV7-2 and TRBJ2-7 proteins standing in past its ends, gives the full variable domain GAGVSQSPSNKVTEKGKDVELRCDPISGHTALYWYRQSLGQGLEFLIYFQGNSAPDKSGLPSDRFSAERTGGSVSTLTIQRTQQEDSAVYLCASSLASQGTPSSYEQYFGPGTRLTVT.